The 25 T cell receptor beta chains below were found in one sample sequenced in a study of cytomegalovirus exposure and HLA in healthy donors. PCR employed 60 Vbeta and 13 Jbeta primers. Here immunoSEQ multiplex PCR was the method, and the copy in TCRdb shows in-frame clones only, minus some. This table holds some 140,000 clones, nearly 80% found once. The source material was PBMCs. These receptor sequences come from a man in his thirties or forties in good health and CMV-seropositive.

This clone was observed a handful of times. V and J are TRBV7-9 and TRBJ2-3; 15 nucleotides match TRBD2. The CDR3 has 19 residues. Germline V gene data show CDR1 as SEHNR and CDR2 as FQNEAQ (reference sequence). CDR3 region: CATTPGLAGGISPGDTQYF. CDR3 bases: TGTGCTACTACCCCGGGACTAGCGGGAGGTATCTCCCCCGGAGATACGCAGTATTTT.

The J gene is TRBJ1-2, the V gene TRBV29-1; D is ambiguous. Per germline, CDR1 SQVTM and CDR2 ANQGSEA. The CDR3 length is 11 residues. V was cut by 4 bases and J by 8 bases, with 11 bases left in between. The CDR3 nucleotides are TGCAGCGTTGGTGTATTCCTGGGCTACACCTTC. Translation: CSVGVFLGYTF.

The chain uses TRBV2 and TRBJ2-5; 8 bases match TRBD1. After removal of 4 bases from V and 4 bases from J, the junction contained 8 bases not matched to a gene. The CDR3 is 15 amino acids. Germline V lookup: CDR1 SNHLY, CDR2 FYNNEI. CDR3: CASSGLTGGRETQYF. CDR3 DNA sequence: TGTGCCAGCAGTGGGCTCACAGGGGGTAGAGAGACCCAGTACTTC.

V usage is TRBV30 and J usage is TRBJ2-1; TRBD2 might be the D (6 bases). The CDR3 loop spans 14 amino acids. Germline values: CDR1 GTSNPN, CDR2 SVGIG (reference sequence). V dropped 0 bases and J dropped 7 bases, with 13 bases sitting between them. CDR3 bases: TGTGCCTGGAGTGTACGTGGACTACTAAATGAGCAGTTCTTC. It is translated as CAWSVRGLLNEQFF.

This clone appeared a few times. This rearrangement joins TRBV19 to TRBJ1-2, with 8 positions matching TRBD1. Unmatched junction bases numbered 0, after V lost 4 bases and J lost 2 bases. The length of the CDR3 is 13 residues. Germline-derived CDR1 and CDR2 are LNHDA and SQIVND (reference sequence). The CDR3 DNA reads TGTGCCAGTAGTAGGACAGGGAACTATGGCTACACCTTC. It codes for CASSRTGNYGYTF.

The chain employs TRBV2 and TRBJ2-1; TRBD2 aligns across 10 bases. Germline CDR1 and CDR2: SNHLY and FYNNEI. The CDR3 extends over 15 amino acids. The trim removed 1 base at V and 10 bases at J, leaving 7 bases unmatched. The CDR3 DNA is TGTGCCAGCAGTGAAGTGTCTAGCGGGAGAGGAGAGCAGTTCTTC. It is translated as CASSEVSSGRGEQFF. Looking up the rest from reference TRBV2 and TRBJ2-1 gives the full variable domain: EPEVTQTPSHQVTQMGQEVILRCVPISNHLYFYWYRQILGQKVEFLVSFYNNEISEKSEIFDDQFSVERPDGSNFTLKIRSTKLEDSAMYFCASSEVSSGRGEQFFGPGTRLTVL.

The CDR3 DNA sequence: TGTGCCAGCAGCTTCGAGACAGGGCCCACTGAAGCTTTCTTT. It is translated as CASSFETGPTEAFF. V gene TRBV11-1 combines with J gene TRBJ1-1; 7 bases match TRBD1. The length of the CDR3 is 14 residues. CDR1 is SGHAT, CDR2 FQDESV, per germline (reference sequence). V lost 3 bases, J lost 4 bases, and 5 bases stayed unmatched. Full variable domain (outside the CDR3, taken from reference TRBV11-1 and TRBJ1-1): EAEVAQSPRYKITEKSQAVAFWCDPISGHATLYWYRQILGQGPELLVQFQDESVVDDSQLPKDRFSAERLKGVDSTLKIQPAELGDSAMYLCASSFETGPTEAFFGQGTRLTVV.

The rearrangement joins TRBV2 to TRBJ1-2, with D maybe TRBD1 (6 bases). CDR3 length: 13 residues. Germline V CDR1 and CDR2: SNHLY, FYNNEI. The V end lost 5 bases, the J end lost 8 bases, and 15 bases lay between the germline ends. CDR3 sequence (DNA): TGTGCCAGCAGTCTTGACAGGAGTGGGGGCTACACCTTC. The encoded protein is CASSLDRSGGYTF.

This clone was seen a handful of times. The CDR3 coding sequence is TGTGCCACCAGCAGAGATATACAGGGGGGCTTTGGCTACACCTTC. This encodes CATSRDIQGGFGYTF. V usage is TRBV15 and J usage is TRBJ1-2, with 8 positions matching TRBD1. Germline V CDR1 and CDR2: LNHNV, YYDKDF (reference sequence). Trimming took 0 bases from V and 7 from J; bases not matched to a gene: 7. This CDR3 region has 15 residues. Filled out from reference TRBV15 and TRBJ1-2, the complete variable domain reads DAMVIQNPRYQVTQFGKPVTLSCSQTLNHNVMYWYQQKSSQAPKLLFHYYDKDFNNEADTPDNFQSRRPNTSFCFLDIRSPGLGDTAMYLCATSRDIQGGFGYTFGSGTRLTVV.

CDR3 protein: CASSDKGHLDEQFF. CDR3 DNA: TGTGCCAGCAGCGATAAGGGGCACTTGGATGAGCAGTTCTTC. V is TRBV5-8 and J is TRBJ2-1, with D perhaps matching TRBD1 (5 bases). Per the germline V gene, CDR1 is SGHTS and CDR2 is YDEGEE. The CDR3 sequence is 14 residues long. The V gene lost 4 bases and the J gene lost 8 bases, with 16 bases spanning the gap.

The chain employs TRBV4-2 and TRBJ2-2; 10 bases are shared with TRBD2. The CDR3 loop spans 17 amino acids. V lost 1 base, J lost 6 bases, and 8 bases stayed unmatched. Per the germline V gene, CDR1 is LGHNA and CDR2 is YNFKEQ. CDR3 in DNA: TGTGCCAGCAGCCAAGTCCTAGCGGGAGTTTCTTCCGGGGAGCTGTTTTTT. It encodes CASSQVLAGVSSGELFF.

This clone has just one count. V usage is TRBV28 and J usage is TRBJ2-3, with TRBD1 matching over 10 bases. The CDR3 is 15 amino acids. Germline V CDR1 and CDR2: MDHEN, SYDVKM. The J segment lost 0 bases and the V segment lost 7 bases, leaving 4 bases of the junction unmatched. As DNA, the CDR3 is TGTGCCAGCATCGGGACAGGGGCTAGCACAGATACGCAGTATTTT. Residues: CASIGTGASTDTQYF.

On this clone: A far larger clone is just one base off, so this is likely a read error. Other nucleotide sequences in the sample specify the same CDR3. The CDR3 here is CASSPVAGVVNTGELFF. The CDR3 bases are TGCGCCAGCAGCCCCGTTGCAGGGGTCGTAAACACCGGGGAGCTTTTTTTT. The chain employs TRBV4-1 and TRBJ2-2; D may be TRBD1 (6 bases). The CDR3 covers 17 residues. Germline loops: CDR1 MGHRA, CDR2 YSYEKL.

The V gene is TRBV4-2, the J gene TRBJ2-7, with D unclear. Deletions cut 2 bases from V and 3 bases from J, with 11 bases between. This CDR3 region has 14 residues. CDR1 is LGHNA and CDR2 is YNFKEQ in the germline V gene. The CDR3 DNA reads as TGTGCCAGCAGCCAAAGTGACGGCGGCTACGAGCAGTACTTC. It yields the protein CASSQSDGGYEQYF.

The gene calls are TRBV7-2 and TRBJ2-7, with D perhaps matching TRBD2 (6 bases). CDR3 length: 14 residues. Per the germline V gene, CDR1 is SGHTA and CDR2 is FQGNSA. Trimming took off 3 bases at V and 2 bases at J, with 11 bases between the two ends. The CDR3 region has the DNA TGTGCCAGCAGCTTGGGCGGGATAACCTACGAGCAGTACTTC. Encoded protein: CASSLGGITYEQYF.

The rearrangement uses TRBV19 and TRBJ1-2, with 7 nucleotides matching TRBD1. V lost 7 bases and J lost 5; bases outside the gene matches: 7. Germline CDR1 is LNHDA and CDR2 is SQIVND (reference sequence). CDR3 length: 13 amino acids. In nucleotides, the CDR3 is TGTGCCAGTAATCAACAGGGGAAGTATGGCTACACCTTC. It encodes CASNQQGKYGYTF.

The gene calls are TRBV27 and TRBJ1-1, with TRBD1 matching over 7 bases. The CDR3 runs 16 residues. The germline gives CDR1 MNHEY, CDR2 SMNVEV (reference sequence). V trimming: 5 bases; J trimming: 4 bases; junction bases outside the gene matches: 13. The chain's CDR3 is CASSLDRERGFTEAFF. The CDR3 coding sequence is TGTGCCAGCAGTCTTGACAGGGAACGCGGGTTCACTGAAGCTTTCTTT.

CDR3 sequence (DNA): TGCGCCAGCAGCCCGGGGGGGGGAGGCCAGCCCCAGCATTTT. Its translation is CASSPGGGGQPQHF. This chain joins TRBV5-1 and TRBJ1-5, with TRBD1 as a possible D gene (5 bases). Germline CDR1 is SGHRS and CDR2 is YFSETQ. The CDR3 runs 14 residues. V shed 4 bases and J shed 7 bases, with 15 bases lying between them.

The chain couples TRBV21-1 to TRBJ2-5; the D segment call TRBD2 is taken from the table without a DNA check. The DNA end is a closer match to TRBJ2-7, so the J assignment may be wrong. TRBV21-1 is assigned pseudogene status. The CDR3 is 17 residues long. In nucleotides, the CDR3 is TGTGCCAGCAGCAAAGGGGTATATCGGCGGGGAAGATACGAGCAGTACTTC. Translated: CASSKGVYRRGRYEQYF.

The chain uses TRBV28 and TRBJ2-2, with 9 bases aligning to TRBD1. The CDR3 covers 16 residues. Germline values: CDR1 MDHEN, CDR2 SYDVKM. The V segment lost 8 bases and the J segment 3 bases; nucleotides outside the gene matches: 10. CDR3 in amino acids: CASAGQGMSDTGELFF. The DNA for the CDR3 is TGTGCCAGCGCGGGACAGGGAATGTCGGACACCGGGGAGCTGTTTTTT.

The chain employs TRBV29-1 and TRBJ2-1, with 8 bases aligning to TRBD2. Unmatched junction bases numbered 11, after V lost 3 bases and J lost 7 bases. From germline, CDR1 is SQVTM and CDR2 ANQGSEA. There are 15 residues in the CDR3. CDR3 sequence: CSVDLPGRVWNEQFF. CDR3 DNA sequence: TGCAGCGTTGACCTCCCCGGGAGGGTATGGAATGAGCAGTTCTTC.

The CDR3: CASSPGPGGADTQYF. As DNA, the CDR3 is TGCGCCAGCAGCCCCGGACCGGGAGGCGCAGATACGCAGTATTTT. V is TRBV5-1 and J is TRBJ2-3, with 7 positions matching TRBD2. V shed 4 bases and J 4 bases; nucleotides not matched to a gene: 9. CDR3 length: 15 residues. The V gene's germline CDR1 is SGHRS and CDR2 YFSETQ.

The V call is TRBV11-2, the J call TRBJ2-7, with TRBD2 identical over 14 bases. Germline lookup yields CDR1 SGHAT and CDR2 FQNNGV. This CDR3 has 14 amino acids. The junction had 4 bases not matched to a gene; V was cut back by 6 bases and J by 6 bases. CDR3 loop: CASRGLAGVSEQYF. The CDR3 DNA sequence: TGTGCCAGCAGGGGACTAGCGGGAGTTTCCGAGCAGTACTTC.

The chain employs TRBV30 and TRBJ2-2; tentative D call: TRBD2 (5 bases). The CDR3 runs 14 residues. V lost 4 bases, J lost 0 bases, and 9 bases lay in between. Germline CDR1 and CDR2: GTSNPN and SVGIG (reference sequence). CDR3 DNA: TGTGCCTGGATATATAGCGCGAACACCGGGGAGCTGTTTTTT. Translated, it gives CAWIYSANTGELFF.

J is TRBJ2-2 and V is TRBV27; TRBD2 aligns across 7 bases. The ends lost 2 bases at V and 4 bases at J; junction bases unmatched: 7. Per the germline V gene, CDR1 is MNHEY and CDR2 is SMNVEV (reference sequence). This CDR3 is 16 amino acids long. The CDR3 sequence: CASSLAGVTPTGELFF. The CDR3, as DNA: TGTGCCAGCAGTTTAGCGGGAGTAACCCCCACCGGGGAGCTGTTTTTT.